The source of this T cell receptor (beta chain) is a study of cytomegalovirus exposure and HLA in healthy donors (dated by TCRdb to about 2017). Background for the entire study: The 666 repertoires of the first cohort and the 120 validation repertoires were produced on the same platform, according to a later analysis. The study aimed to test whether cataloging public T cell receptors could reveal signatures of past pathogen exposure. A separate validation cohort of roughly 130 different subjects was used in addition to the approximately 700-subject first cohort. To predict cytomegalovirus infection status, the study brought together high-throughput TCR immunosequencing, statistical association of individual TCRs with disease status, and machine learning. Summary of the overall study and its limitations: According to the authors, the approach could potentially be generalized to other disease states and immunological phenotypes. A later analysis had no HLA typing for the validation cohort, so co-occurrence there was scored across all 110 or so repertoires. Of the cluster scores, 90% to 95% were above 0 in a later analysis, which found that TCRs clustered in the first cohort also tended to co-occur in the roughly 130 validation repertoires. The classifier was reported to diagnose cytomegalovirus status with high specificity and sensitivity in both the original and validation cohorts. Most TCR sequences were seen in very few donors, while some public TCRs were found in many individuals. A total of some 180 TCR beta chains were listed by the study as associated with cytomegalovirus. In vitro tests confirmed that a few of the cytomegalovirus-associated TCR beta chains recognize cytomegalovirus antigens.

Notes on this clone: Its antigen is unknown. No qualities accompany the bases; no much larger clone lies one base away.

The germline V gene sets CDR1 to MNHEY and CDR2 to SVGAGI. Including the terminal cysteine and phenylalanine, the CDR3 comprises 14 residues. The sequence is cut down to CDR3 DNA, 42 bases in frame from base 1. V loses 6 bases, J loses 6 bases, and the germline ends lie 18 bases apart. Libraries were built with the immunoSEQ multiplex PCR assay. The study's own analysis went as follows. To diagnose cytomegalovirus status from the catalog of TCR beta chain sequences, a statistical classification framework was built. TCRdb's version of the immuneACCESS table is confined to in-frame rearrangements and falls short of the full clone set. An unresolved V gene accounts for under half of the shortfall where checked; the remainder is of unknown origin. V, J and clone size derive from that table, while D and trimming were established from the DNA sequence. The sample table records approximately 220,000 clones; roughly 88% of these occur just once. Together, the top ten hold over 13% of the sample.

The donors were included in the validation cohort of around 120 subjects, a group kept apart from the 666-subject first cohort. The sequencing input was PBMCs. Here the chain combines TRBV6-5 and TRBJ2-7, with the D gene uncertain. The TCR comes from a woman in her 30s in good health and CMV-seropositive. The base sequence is TGTGCCAGCAGCGCCTATGAGCAAGATGGCGAGCAGTACTTC. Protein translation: CASSAYEQDGEQYF.